This T cell receptor beta chain derives from a study of T cells in Graves' hyperthyroidism and ophthalmopathy. Findings and limits, study-wide: Most thyroid-expanded clonotypes above 0.001 were also found in blood.

The CDR3 has 13 amino acids. V was pared by 0 bases and J by 8 bases, with 11 bases between. Germline V CDR1 and CDR2: DFQATT, SNEGSKA (reference sequence). This clonotype was detected a few times. Its target is unknown. The CDR3 regions of TCR beta were amplified from RNA transcripts. An initial round of RT-PCR targeting the TCR CDR3 relied on the HTBI primer set. MiXCR, applied by TCRdb to the multiplex PCR reads, yields one record per CDR3 protein. The sample has 300,000 to 500,000 distinct CDR3 sequences; over 13% are singletons. The sample consisted of blood. The rearrangement uses TRBV20-1 and TRBJ1-5; D ambiguous. This receptor was taken from a man in his fifties with Graves' ophthalmopathy. The DNA of the CDR3 is TGCAGTGCTAGAGAGGGTTTAGTTGAGCCCCAGCATTTT. This codes for CSAREGLVEPQHF.